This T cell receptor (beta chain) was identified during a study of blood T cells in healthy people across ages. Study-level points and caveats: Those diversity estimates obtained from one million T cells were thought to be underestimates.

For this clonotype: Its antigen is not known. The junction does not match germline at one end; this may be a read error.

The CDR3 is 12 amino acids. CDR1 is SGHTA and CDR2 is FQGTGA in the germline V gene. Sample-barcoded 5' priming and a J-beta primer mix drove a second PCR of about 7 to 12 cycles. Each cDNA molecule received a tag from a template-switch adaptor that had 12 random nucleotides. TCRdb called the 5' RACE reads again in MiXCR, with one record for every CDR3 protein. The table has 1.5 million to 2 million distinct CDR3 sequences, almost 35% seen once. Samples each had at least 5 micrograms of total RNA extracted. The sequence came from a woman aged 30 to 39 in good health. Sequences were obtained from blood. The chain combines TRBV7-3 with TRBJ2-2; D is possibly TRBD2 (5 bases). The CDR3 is CASSLNTGERFF. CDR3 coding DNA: TGTGCCAGCAGCCTCAACACCGGGGAGCGGTTTTTT. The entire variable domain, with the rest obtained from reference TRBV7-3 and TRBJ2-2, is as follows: GAGVSQTPSNKVTEKGKYVELRCDPISGHTALYWYRQSLGQGPEFLIYFQGTGAADDSGLPNDRFFAVRPEGSVSTLKIQRTERGDSAVYLCASSLNTGERFFGEGSRLTVL.